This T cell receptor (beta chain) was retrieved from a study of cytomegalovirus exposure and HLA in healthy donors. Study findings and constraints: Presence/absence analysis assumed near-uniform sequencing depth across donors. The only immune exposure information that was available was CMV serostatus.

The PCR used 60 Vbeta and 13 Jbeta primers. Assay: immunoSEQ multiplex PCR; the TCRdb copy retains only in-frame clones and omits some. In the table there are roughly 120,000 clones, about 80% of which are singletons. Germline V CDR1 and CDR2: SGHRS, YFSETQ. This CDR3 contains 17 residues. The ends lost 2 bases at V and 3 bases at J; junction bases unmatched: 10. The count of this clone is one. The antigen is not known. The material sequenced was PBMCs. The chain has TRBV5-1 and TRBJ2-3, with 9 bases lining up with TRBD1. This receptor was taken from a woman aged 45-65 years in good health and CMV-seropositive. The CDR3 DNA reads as TGCGCCAGCAGCTTTGCCCCCACAGGGGGCGGGACAGATACGCAGTATTTT. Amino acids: CASSFAPTGGGTDTQYF.